These 22 T cell receptor beta chains originate from one sample sequenced in a study of blood T cell repertoires in COVID-19. Sequencing used immunoSEQ multiplex PCR; TCRdb keeps in-frame clones, though not all of them. The sample lists 200,000 to 250,000 clones, 80% to 90% occurring once. The source material was peripheral blood. The receptors derive from a woman of 80 years or more with COVID-19, enrolled during active disease.

This clone was seen a single time. The rearrangement links TRBV5-8 to TRBJ2-7; no clear D gene. CDR3 length: 14 residues. The germline V and J ends were trimmed by 0 bases and 0 bases, with 7 bases remaining between them. The germline V gene has CDR1 SGHTS and CDR2 YDEGEE. CDR3 loop: CASSLGADSYEQYF. For the CDR3, the DNA is TGTGCCAGCAGCTTGGGGGCTGACTCCTACGAGCAGTACTTC.

For this clone: The identical CDR3 is also encoded by other nucleotide sequences in the sample. V usage is TRBV19 and J usage is TRBJ2-1, with 9 positions matching TRBD1. CDR1 and CDR2 from the germline V gene are LNHDA and SQIVND (reference sequence). Unmatched junction bases numbered 1, after V lost 6 bases and J lost 1 base. The CDR3 loop spans 14 amino acids. CDR3 DNA: TGTGCCAGTAGCGGGACAGGGTCCTACAATGAGCAGTTCTTC. It codes for CASSGTGSYNEQFF.

The chain has TRBV7-8 and TRBJ2-3, with D tentatively TRBD2 (6 bases). CDR3 length: 14 amino acids. Germline lookup yields CDR1 SGHVS and CDR2 FQNEAQ. V was trimmed by 2 bases and J by 0 bases, leaving 6 bases between them. CDR3 amino acids: CASSLRESTDTQYF. The CDR3 coding sequence is TGTGCCAGCAGCTTACGGGAGAGCACAGATACGCAGTATTTT.

The genes are TRBV19 and TRBJ1-1, with TRBD1 as a possible D gene (5 bases). In germline, CDR1 is LNHDA, CDR2 SQIVND (reference sequence). The CDR3 is made up of 13 amino acids. Trimming removed 6 bases at V and 2 bases at J, with 10 bases between. The CDR3 DNA reads TGTGCCAGTAGGAGGACAACCAACACTGAAGCTTTCTTT. Its translation is CASRRTTNTEAFF.

The chain carries TRBV5-6 and TRBJ2-6; perhaps TRBD2 as D (5 bases). Germline V CDR1 and CDR2: SGHDT, YYEEEE. The CDR3 is 18 residues long. Trimming stripped 5 bases from V and 2 bases from J, with 20 bases between. The CDR3 DNA reads TGTGCCAGCAGTTCCACCGGGGAGTACTCCCCTGGGGCCAACGTCCTGACTTTC. Translation gives CASSSTGEYSPGANVLTF.

The J gene is TRBJ1-4, the V gene TRBV28, with a weak D call TRBD1 (6 bases). This CDR3 has 14 amino acids. CDR1 and CDR2 (germline): MDHEN, SYDVKM. V lost 4 bases and J lost 11, with 17 bases in between. The CDR3 region is CASSYSGEGLKLFF. The CDR3 DNA reads TGTGCCAGCAGTTACTCAGGGGAGGGGTTGAAACTGTTTTTT.

The rearrangement uses TRBV27 and TRBJ1-2; D gene unclear. This CDR3 is 14 amino acids long. V lost 5 bases to trimming and J lost 4 bases, with 14 bases between them. Germline-derived CDR1 and CDR2 are MNHEY and SMNVEV (reference sequence). CDR3 sequence (DNA): TGTGCCAGCAGTCCCCAGACCGGGTCCTATGGCTACACCTTC. This sequence encodes CASSPQTGSYGYTF.

This chain links TRBV4-2 with TRBJ2-5; the D gene is possibly TRBD1 (5 bases). Trimming removed 0 bases from V and 3 bases from J, with 14 bases in between. The CDR3 has 16 amino acids. CDR1 and CDR2 from the germline V gene are LGHNA and YNFKEQ. CDR3 region: CASSQDAKGVEETQYF. Here the CDR3 DNA reads TGTGCCAGCAGCCAAGATGCCAAAGGGGTAGAAGAGACCCAGTACTTC.

This clone was recorded only once. This chain links TRBV5-6 with TRBJ2-1, with 7 bases fitting TRBD1. Germline V gene sequence: CDR1 SGHDT, CDR2 YYEEEE. V was clipped by 4 bases and J by 7 bases; unmatched bases: 11. CDR3 length: 15 amino acids. This chain's CDR3 is CASSMGDRTTNEQFF. The CDR3 DNA is TGTGCCAGCAGCATGGGGGACAGAACAACAAATGAGCAGTTCTTC.

This clone has only one observation. The rearrangement uses TRBV7-8 and TRBJ2-2; tentatively, D is TRBD2 (5 bases). Per the germline V gene, CDR1 is SGHVS and CDR2 is FQNEAQ. V was shortened by 5 bases and J by 4 bases, with 14 bases between the two germline ends. The CDR3 spans 15 residues. The CDR3 here is CASSRGLTPTGELFF. CDR3 DNA sequence: TGTGCCAGCAGCCGAGGACTGACCCCCACCGGGGAGCTGTTTTTT.

This chain joins TRBV7-8 and TRBJ2-6; 7 bases match TRBD1. This CDR3 has 15 residues. Germline assignment: CDR1 SGHVS and CDR2 FQNEAQ. The V segment lost 6 bases and the J segment 0 bases; nucleotides outside the gene matches: 2. CDR3 DNA: TGTGCCAGCAGTTCAGGGGGCTCTGGGGCCAACGTCCTGACTTTC. Translation gives CASSSGGSGANVLTF. Using reference TRBV7-8 and TRBJ2-6 for the parts outside the CDR3, the full variable domain is GAGVSQSPRYKVAKRGQDVALRCDPISGHVSLFWYQQALGQGPEFLTYFQNEAQLDKSGLPSDRFFAERPEGSVSTLKIQRTQQEDSAVYLCASSSGGSGANVLTFGAGSRLTVL.

The chain joins TRBV7-9 to TRBJ1-2; 7 bases align to TRBD1. After removal of 5 bases from V and 10 bases from J, the junction contained 13 bases not matched to a gene. Per germline, CDR1 SEHNR and CDR2 FQNEAQ (reference sequence). The CDR3 loop spans 14 amino acids. As DNA, the CDR3 is TGTGCCAGCAGCCTGGGGACAGCCGGAATGGTCTACACCTTC. Protein product: CASSLGTAGMVYTF.

The V and J genes are TRBV5-4 and TRBJ2-2, with a tentative D call TRBD2 (6 bases). V lost 5 bases, J lost 1 base, and 15 bases lay in between. There are 16 residues in the CDR3. Germline values: CDR1 SGHNT, CDR2 YYREEE (reference sequence). The CDR3 sequence is CASRLGGTGNTGELFF. The CDR3 DNA follows: TGTGCCAGCAGACTTGGAGGGACCGGGAACACCGGGGAGCTGTTTTTT.

This clone has just one count. The rearrangement links TRBV10-2 to TRBJ2-7, with TRBD2 matching over 10 bases. Germline V lookup: CDR1 WSHSY, CDR2 SAAADI. The CDR3 is made up of 13 amino acids. Germline trimming cut 9 bases from V and 9 bases from J; bases unmatched to any gene: 11. The CDR3 nucleotides are TGCGCCAGTCGAGCGGGGGGGGCCGCCGGGCAGTACTTC. Protein sequence: CASRAGGAAGQYF.

The J gene is TRBJ1-5, the V gene TRBV3-1 (or the pseudogene TRBV3-2); D perhaps matches TRBD1 (5 bases). CDR3 size: 15 residues. From germline, CDR1 is LGHDT and CDR2 YNNKEL (reference sequence). Trimming pared 4 bases from V and 1 base from J, leaving 11 bases between. Here the CDR3 DNA reads TGTGCCAGCAGCCCTGCTGGGGGGAGCAATCAGCCCCAGCATTTT. Translation: CASSPAGGSNQPQHF.

This clone was counted between two and nine times. The V gene is TRBV3-1 (or the pseudogene TRBV3-2), the J gene TRBJ2-7, with 9 nucleotides matching TRBD1. Trimming removed 3 bases from V and 1 base from J; junction bases left unmatched: 16. Germline values: CDR1 LGHDT, CDR2 YNNKEL (reference sequence). The length of the CDR3 is 19 residues. The CDR3, as DNA: TGTGCCAGCAGCCAGTGGACAGGGGTTGGACGGGGGCCATCCTACGAGCAGTACTTC. Translated, it gives CASSQWTGVGRGPSYEQYF.

This clone was counted between two and nine times. V is TRBV14 and J is TRBJ1-1; 9 positions match TRBD1. The CDR3 runs 15 residues. V shed 4 bases, J shed 0 bases, and the junction held 3 bases outside the gene matches. CDR1 is SGHDN and CDR2 is FVKESK in the germline V gene. Here the CDR3 reads CASSLRDRVNTEAFF. The CDR3 DNA reads TGTGCCAGCAGCCTCCGGGACAGGGTGAACACTGAAGCTTTCTTT.

Written as DNA, the CDR3 is TGTGCCAGCAGCGTAGATTACCAGGAGCCCCAGCATTTT. It yields the protein CASSVDYQEPQHF. The chain joins TRBV9 to TRBJ1-5; D is unclear. Germline lookup yields CDR1 SGDLS and CDR2 YYNGEE. The V gene lost 0 bases and the J gene lost 8 bases, with 9 bases spanning the gap. The CDR3 consists of 13 residues.

This clone was seen a single time. The chain carries TRBV7-9 and TRBJ2-2, with D possibly matching TRBD1 (7 bases). Germline CDR1 and CDR2: SEHNR and FQNEAQ (reference sequence). CDR3 length: 17 amino acids. Trimming left V 6 bases short and J 3 bases short, with 20 bases between. In DNA, the CDR3 is TGTGCCAGCAGTTATAAAGGGGGCCGGGGGTACACCGGGGAGCTGTTTTTT. Amino acid sequence: CASSYKGGRGYTGELFF.

The chain joins TRBV27 to TRBJ2-7, with D maybe TRBD2 (7 bases). V was shortened by 4 bases and J by 3 bases, with 16 bases between the two germline ends. The germline V gene has CDR1 MNHEY and CDR2 SMNVEV (reference sequence). The CDR3 has 15 amino acids. CDR3 sequence (DNA): TGTGCCAGCAGTTCGGGGGGCGCAGGGAACTACGAGCAGTACTTC. Translating it yields CASSSGGAGNYEQYF.

The gene calls are TRBV9 and TRBJ2-7, with TRBD1 identical over 7 bases. The CDR3 has 17 residues. With V trimmed by 4 bases and J by 2 bases, 15 bases remained unmatched. Germline assignment: CDR1 SGDLS and CDR2 YYNGEE. CDR3 DNA: TGTGCCAGCAGCCCCCGAGGCCTCCGGGACAGCACCTACGAGCAGTACTTC. Residues: CASSPRGLRDSTYEQYF.

In the case of this clone: Within the sample, other DNA sequences also encode this same CDR3. V usage is TRBV5-6 and J usage is TRBJ1-1; D call uncertain. With 0 bases removed from V and 0 bases from J, the gap between germline ends came to 9 bases. Germline V gene lookup returns CDR1 SGHDT and CDR2 YYEEEE. The CDR3 contains 15 residues. CDR3 region: CASSLVGGMNTEAFF. The CDR3 bases are TGTGCCAGCAGCTTGGTGGGAGGGATGAACACTGAAGCTTTCTTT.